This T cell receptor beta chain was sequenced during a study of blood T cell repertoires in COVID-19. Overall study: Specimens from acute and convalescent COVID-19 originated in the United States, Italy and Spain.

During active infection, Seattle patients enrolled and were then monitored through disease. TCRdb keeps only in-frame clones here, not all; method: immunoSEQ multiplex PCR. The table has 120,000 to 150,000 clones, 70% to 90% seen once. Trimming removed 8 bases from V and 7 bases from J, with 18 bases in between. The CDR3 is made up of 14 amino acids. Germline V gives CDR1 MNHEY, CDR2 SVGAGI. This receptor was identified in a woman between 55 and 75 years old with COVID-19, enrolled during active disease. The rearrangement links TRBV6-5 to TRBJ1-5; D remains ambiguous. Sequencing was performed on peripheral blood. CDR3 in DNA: TGTGCCAGCCGCCGGACGGCCCCGGGACAGCCCCAGCATTTT. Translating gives CASRRTAPGQPQHF.